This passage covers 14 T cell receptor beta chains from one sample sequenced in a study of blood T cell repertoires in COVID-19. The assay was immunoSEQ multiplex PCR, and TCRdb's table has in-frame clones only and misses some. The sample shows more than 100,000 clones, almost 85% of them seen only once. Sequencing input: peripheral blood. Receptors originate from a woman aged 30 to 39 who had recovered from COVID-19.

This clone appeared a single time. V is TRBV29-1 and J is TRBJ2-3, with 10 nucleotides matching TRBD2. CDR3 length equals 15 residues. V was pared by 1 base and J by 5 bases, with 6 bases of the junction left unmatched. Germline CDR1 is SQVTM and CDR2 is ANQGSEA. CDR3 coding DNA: TGCAGCGTTGAAGGTCTAGCGGGGGCCCGAGATACGCAGTATTTT. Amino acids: CSVEGLAGARDTQYF.

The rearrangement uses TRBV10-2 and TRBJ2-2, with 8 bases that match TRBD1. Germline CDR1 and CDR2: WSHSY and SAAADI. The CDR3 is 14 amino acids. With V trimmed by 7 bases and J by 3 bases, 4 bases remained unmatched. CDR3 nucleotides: TGCGCCAGCATTCCGGACAGGGACACCGGGGAGCTGTTTTTT. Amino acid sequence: CASIPDRDTGELFF.

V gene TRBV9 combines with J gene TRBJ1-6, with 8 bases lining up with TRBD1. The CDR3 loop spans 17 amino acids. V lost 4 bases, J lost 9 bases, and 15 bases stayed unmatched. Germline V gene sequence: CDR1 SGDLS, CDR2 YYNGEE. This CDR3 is CASSPSSGTGGGSPLHF. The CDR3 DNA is TGTGCCAGCAGCCCATCTTCCGGGACAGGCGGAGGTTCACCCCTCCACTTT.

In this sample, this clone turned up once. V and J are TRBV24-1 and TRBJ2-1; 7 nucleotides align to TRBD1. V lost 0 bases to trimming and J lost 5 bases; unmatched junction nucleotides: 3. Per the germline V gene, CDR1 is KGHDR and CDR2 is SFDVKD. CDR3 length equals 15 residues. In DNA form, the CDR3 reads TGTGCCACCAGTGATTTGACCACAGGGGACAATGAGCAGTTCTTC. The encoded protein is CATSDLTTGDNEQFF.

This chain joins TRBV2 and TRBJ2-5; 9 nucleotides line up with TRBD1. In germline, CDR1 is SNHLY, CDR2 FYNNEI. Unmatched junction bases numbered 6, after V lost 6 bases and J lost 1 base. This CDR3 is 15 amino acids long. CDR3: CASRWTGAGQETQYF. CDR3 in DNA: TGTGCCAGCAGATGGACAGGGGCGGGCCAAGAGACCCAGTACTTC. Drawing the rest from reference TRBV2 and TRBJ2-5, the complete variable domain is EPEVTQTPSHQVTQMGQEVILRCVPISNHLYFYWYRQILGQKVEFLVSFYNNEISEKSEIFDDQFSVERPDGSNFTLKIRSTKLEDSAMYFCASRWTGAGQETQYFGPGTRLLVL.

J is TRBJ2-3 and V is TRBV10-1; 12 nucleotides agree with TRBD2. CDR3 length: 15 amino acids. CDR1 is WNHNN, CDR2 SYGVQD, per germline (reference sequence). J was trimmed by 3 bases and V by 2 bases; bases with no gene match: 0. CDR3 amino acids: CASSEGTSGTDTQYF. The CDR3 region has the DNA TGCGCCAGCAGTGAGGGGACTAGCGGGACAGATACGCAGTATTTT.

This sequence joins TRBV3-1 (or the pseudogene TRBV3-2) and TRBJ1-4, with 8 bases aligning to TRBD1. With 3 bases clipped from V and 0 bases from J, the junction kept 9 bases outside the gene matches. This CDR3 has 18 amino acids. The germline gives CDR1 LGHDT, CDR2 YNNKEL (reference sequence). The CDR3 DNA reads TGTGCCAGCAGCCACACGGACAGGGATTTTGCAACTAATGAAAAACTGTTTTTT. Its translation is CASSHTDRDFATNEKLFF.

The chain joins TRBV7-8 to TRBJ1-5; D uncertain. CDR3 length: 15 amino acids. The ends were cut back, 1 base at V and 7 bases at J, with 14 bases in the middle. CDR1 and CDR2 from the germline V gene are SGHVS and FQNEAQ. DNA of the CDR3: TGTGCCAGCAGCTTAGTCGGGAACCGAGGCCAGCCCCAGCATTTT. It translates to CASSLVGNRGQPQHF.

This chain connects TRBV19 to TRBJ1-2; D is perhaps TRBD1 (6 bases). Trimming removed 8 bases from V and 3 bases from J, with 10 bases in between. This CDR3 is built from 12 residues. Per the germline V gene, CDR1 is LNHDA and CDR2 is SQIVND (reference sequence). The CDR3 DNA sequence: TGTGCCAGTTCAAGGGGGTACTATGGCTACACCTTC. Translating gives CASSRGYYGYTF.

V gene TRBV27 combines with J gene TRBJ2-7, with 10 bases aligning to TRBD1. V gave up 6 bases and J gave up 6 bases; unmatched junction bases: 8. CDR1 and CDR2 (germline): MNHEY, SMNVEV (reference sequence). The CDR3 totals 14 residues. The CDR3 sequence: CASSTGTGVGEQYF. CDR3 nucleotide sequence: TGTGCCAGCAGCACCGGGACAGGGGTGGGCGAGCAGTACTTC.

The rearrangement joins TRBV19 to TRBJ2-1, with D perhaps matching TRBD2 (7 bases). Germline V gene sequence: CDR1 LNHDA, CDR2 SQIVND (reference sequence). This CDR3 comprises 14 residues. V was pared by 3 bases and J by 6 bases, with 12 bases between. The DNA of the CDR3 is TGTGCCAGTAGTATGGGGGGGGCCCTCAATGAGCAGTTCTTC. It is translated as CASSMGGALNEQFF.

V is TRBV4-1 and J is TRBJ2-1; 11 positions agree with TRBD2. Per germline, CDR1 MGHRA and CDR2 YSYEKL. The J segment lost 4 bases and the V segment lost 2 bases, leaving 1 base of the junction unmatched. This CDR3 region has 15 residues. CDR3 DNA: TGCGCCAGCAGCCAAACTAGCGGGGGTTACAATGAGCAGTTCTTC. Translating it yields CASSQTSGGYNEQFF.

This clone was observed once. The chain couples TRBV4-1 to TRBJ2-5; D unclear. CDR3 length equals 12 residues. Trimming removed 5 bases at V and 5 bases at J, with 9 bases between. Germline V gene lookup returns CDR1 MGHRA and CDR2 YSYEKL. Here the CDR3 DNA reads TGCGCCAGCAGCTACCCCGGGGAGACCCAGTACTTC. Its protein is CASSYPGETQYF.

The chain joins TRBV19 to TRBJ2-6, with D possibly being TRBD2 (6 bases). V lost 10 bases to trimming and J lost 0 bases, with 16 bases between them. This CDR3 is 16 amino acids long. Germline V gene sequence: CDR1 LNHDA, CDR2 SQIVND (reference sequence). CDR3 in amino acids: CATLNWGDSGANVLTF. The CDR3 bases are TGTGCCACCCTTAACTGGGGGGACTCTGGGGCCAACGTCCTGACTTTC.